A selection of T cell receptor beta chains follows, all from one sample in a study of response to subunit inactivated influenza vaccine. MiXCR, applied by TCRdb to the RT-PCR reads, yields one record per CDR3 protein. This table has about half a million distinct CDR3 sequences, about 25% appearing once. Sequenced material: CD4+ T cells sorted from PBMCs, taken 5 to 6 days after vaccination. The receptors derive from a man aged 45-60 years who received an inactivated influenza vaccine. The CDR3 runs from the conserved cysteine through the conserved F or W. The order of the fields is V gene, clone size, CDR3 length, J gene, CDR3 protein. Clone size appears in some rows only: once, few, many, or a class for an expanded clone.

TRBV12-3/TRBV12-4,few,13,TRBJ2-7,CASSPQIANEQYF
TRBV3-1,few,13,TRBJ2-7,CASSHDRGVEQYF
TRBV5-1,once,15,TRBJ1-1,CASSLHDGWNTEAFF
TRBV20-1,few,13,TRBJ2-7,CSAPHRNSYEQYF
TRBV25-1,-,14,TRBJ1-1,CASSDDRGLTEAFF
TRBV7-9,few,17,TRBJ2-4,CASSLEKDTLGKNIQYF
TRBV6-5,-,12,TRBJ1-2,CASRTEIYGYTF
TRBV7-2,-,14,TRBJ2-1,CASSSEAPYNEQFF
TRBV23-1,-,18,TRBJ2-7,CASSQLSGRGRLDYEQYF
TRBV5-5,few,18,TRBJ2-7,CASSLAGTGGTVRYEQYF
TRBV27,-,14,TRBJ2-1,CASSRGLLYNEQFF
TRBV7-9,-,15,TRBJ2-7,CASSYGSTGVYEQYF
TRBV10-3,-,13,TRBJ1-2,CAISDLQGQGYTF
TRBV20-1,few,13,TRBJ2-7,CSAPGLADYEQYF
TRBV11-2,-,13,TRBJ1-4,CASSLEDSEKLFF
TRBV24-1,few,15,TRBJ2-1,CATSDPGTEHNEQFF
TRBV20-1,many,13,TRBJ1-2,CSAKDRASYGYTF